These T cell receptor beta chains were read from a single sample in a study of beta chain features in type 1 diabetes. This table comes from immunoSEQ multiplex PCR, and its TCRdb copy is limited to in-frame clones, with some not included. The sample records about 660,000 clones, 11% to 15% being singletons. Sequencing was carried out using naive CD4+ T cells from blood. The receptors were gathered from a young man with type 1 diabetes. Both conserved end residues are part of each CDR3. The D gene is left open where the match is weak. Size values are once, few and many counts, or a class for expanded clones, and some rows have none.

j_call | v_call | d_call | clone_size | cdr3_nt | cdr3_aa
TRBJ2-1 | TRBV6-1 | - | - | TGTGCCAGCGGTTTTTACAATGAGCAGTTCTTC | CASGFYNEQFF
TRBJ2-4 | TRBV7-2 | - | - | TGTGCCAGCAGCTTAGGAGCGGGTAAAAACATTCAGTACTTC | CASSLGAGKNIQYF
TRBJ2-7 | TRBV5-4 | - | - | TGTGCCAGCAGCTTGGCAGGCAGCTACGAGCAGTACTTC | CASSLAGSYEQYF
TRBJ2-2 | TRBV5-1 | - | few | TGCGCCAGCAGCCCACCAACTGAGACGGGTTTGGTGTTTTTT | CASSPPTETGLVFF
TRBJ1-1 | TRBV10-3 | - | few | TGTGCCATCAGGGGCGGAAACACTGAAGCTTTCTTT | CAIRGGNTEAFF
TRBJ2-2 | TRBV4-1 | TRBD2 | - | TGCGCCAGCAGCCAAGGGACTAGCCGACCCACCGGGGAGCTGTTTTTT | CASSQGTSRPTGELFF
TRBJ2-1 | TRBV4-1 | TRBD2 | few | TGCGCCAGCAGTTTCAGCGGGAGGGATGATGAGCAGTTCTTC | CASSFSGRDDEQFF
TRBJ2-7 | TRBV4-3 | TRBD2 | few | TGCGCCAGCAGCCAAGGGCTAGCGGATAGCTCCTACGAGCAGTACTTC | CASSQGLADSSYEQYF
TRBJ1-5 | TRBV5-6 | - | few | TGTGCCAGCAGCTCGACCTCTGGGGGCAATCAGCCCCAGCATTTT | CASSSTSGGNQPQHF
TRBJ2-1 | TRBV19 | TRBD1 | few | TGTGCCAGTAGTATGAGAGGGGGCGCCTGGCCCTACAATGAGCAGTTCTTC | CASSMRGGAWPYNEQFF
TRBJ1-1 | TRBV9 | - | - | TGTGCCAGCAGCCCCCTAAATGAAGCTTTCTTT | CASSPLNEAFF